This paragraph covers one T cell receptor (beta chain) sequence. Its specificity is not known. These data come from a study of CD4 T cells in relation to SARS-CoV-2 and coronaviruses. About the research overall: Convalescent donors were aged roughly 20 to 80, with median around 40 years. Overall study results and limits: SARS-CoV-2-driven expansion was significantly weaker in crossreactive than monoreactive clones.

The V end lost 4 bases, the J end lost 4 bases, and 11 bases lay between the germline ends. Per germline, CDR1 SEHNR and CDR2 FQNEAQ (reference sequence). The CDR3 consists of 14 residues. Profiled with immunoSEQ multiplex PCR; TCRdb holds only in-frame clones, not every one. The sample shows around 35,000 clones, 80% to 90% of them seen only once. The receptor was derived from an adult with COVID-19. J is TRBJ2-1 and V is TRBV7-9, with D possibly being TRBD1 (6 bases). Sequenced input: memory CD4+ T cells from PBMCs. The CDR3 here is CASSSDRYYNEQFF. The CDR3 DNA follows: TGTGCCAGCAGCTCCGACAGGTATTACAATGAGCAGTTCTTC.